Listed here is a single TCR beta chain. The antigen is not known. The V segment lost 5 bases and the J segment 5 bases; nucleotides outside the gene matches: 17. The CDR3 length is 17 residues. In germline, CDR1 is SEHNR, CDR2 FQNEAQ (reference sequence). The entry originates in a study of T cell responses to AZD1222 COVID-19 vaccine. Assay: immunoSEQ multiplex PCR; the TCRdb copy retains only in-frame clones and omits some. The table lists 150,000 to 200,000 clones, about 92% of them singletons. General observations from the study: The reported proportion of spike-specific TCRs targeting unmutated variant regions was nearly half. Samples come after the peak T cell response, not at day 14.

The receptor was derived from an adult in good health. Sequenced material: peripheral blood, taken on day 0 of AZD1222 vaccination. The J gene is TRBJ2-7, the V gene TRBV7-9; 8 nucleotides line up with TRBD1. The CDR3 here is CASSPRGQGRGFHEQYF. The CDR3 DNA sequence: TGTGCCAGCAGCCCTAGAGGACAGGGCAGGGGGTTCCACGAGCAGTACTTC.